This T cell receptor (beta chain) was profiled in a study of T cell changes during pregnancy in multiple sclerosis. This CDR3 is 15 amino acids long. Trimming shortened V by 4 bases and J by 5 bases, and 17 bases separated the two germline ends. Germline loops: CDR1 MDHEN, CDR2 SYDVKM. The repertoire was sequenced with immunoSEQ multiplex PCR; TCRdb's copy has only in-frame clones and lacks some. Here the sample spans about 100,000 clones, approximately 92% being singletons. Material: peripheral blood, obtained after pregnancy. This sequence originates from a female donor with multiple sclerosis, enrolled in a pregnancy study. The V call is TRBV28, the J call TRBJ1-2; D gene ambiguous. The CDR3 DNA follows: TGTGCCAGCAGTTCTACGGAGTCCCGTCTTTATGGCTACACCTTC. As protein: CASSSTESRLYGYTF.